The 18 T cell receptor beta chains reported below all come from one sample, sequenced in a study of EBV T-cell therapy then PD-1 blockade in nasopharyngeal carcinoma. As for time point: 266 days after commencement of treatment, after nivolumab therapy. Documented treatment: AdE1-LMPpoly-expanded autologous EBV-specific T-cell therapy followed by anti-PD-1 nivolumab. Sequencing used immunoSEQ multiplex PCR; TCRdb keeps in-frame clones, though not all of them. The sample records roughly 20,000 clones, around 84% being singletons. The antigens for these receptors are not known. The source was CD8+ T cells from blood, collected at roughly day 280 from a patient whose treatment included autologous EBV-specific T cells and nivolumab. These receptors were taken from a man aged 40-50 years with nasopharyngeal carcinoma.

The genes are TRBV6-4 and TRBJ2-3, with 12 bases matching TRBD2. Looked up from germline, CDR1 is MRHNA and CDR2 is SNTAGT. V dropped 0 bases and J dropped 7; count of bases not matched to a gene: 5. The CDR3 consists of 16 residues. The CDR3 DNA follows: TGTGCCAGCAGTGACTCGGCTAGCGGGGGGGCGAATACGCAGTATTTT. Its translation: CASSDSASGGANTQYF.

The rearrangement uses TRBV3-1 (or the pseudogene TRBV3-2) and TRBJ1-2, with no clear D. There are 17 residues in the CDR3. The germline V gene encodes CDR1 LGHDT and CDR2 YNNKEL (reference sequence). The V end was cut by 0 bases, the J end by 3 bases, with 17 bases between. The CDR3 sequence: CASSQDPDADGHYGYTF. CDR3 sequence (DNA): TGTGCCAGCAGCCAAGATCCGGATGCTGACGGCCACTATGGCTACACCTTC.

This rearrangement joins TRBV7-2 to TRBJ2-7; D possibly uses TRBD1 or TRBD2 (6 bases each). CDR1 and CDR2 from the germline V gene are SGHTA and FQGNSA. Trimming took off 1 base at V and 0 bases at J, with 13 bases between the two ends. The length of the CDR3 is 16 residues. Here the CDR3 reads CASSLVRGLLSYEQYF. The CDR3 DNA reads TGTGCCAGCAGCTTAGTCCGGGGGCTTCTCTCCTACGAGCAGTACTTC.

The chain recombines TRBV5-4 with TRBJ2-2, with TRBD1 matching 7 bases. This CDR3 comprises 13 residues. Germline V CDR1 and CDR2: SGHNT, YYREEE (reference sequence). V lost 9 bases and J lost 3; bases outside the gene matches: 5. The CDR3 DNA is TGTGCCATCGAAGGGACAGACACCGGGGAGCTGTTTTTT. Its protein product is CAIEGTDTGELFF. Based on the CDR3 plus reference TRBV5-4 and TRBJ2-2, the full variable domain is ETGVTQSPTHLIKTRGQQVTLRCSSQSGHNTVSWYQQALGQGPQFIFQYYREEENGRGNFPPRFSGLQFPNYSSELNVNALELDDSALYLCAIEGTDTGELFFGEGSRLTVL.

This clone was detected only once. The chain couples TRBV9 to TRBJ2-1; D unresolved. V lost 0 bases and J lost 9, with 4 bases in between. In germline, CDR1 is SGDLS, CDR2 YYNGEE. This CDR3 has 11 amino acids. DNA for the CDR3: TGTGCCAGCAGCGTAGCCCTTGAGCAGTTCTTC. Its protein product is CASSVALEQFF.

The DNA for the CDR3 is TGTGCCAGCTCACCGGCACATCCGGGACAGGGGAGGAAGCGCTATGGCTACACCTTC. Translation gives CASSPAHPGQGRKRYGYTF. V gene TRBV18 combines with J gene TRBJ1-2, with TRBD1 matching 10 bases. Germline V gives CDR1 KGHSH, CDR2 LQKENI. V was pared by 3 bases and J by 4 bases, with 17 bases of the junction left unmatched. This CDR3 is 19 amino acids long.

The chain links TRBV21-1 to TRBJ1-5; the DNA was not compared with TRBD1, the D call given in the table. TRBV21-1 is shown as a pseudogene. The CDR3 consists of 18 residues. CDR3 sequence (DNA): TGTGCCAGCAGCAAAATAAGGACGACAGCGACCTATAATCAGCCCCAGCATTTT. It is translated as CASSKIRTTATYNQPQHF.

The sample holds a few counts of this clone. The rearrangement uses TRBV4-1 and TRBJ2-5; D may be TRBD1 or TRBD2 (6 bases each). Per germline, CDR1 MGHRA and CDR2 YSYEKL. The CDR3 has 15 amino acids. With 5 bases removed from V and 2 bases from J, the gap between germline ends came to 15 bases. CDR3 sequence reads: CASSRGEFYQETQYF. The CDR3 DNA sequence: TGCGCCAGCAGCAGGGGGGAATTTTATCAAGAGACCCAGTACTTC.

The CDR3 DNA sequence: TGTGCCAGTAGGGGCTTTAGCGGGAGGAACACCGGGGAGCTGTTTTTT. This translates into CASRGFSGRNTGELFF. This chain links TRBV19 with TRBJ2-2; 9 bases match TRBD2. Germline CDR1 and CDR2: LNHDA and SQIVND (reference sequence). This CDR3 spans 16 amino acids. J was trimmed by 1 base and V by 6 bases; bases with no gene match: 6.

The chain couples TRBV10-3 to TRBJ2-3; D is unclear. The germline gives CDR1 ENHRY, CDR2 SYGVKD. V was clipped by 2 bases and J by 4 bases, with 4 bases between them. CDR3 length equals 12 residues. CDR3 sequence reads: CAISEAADTQYF. The CDR3 DNA follows: TGTGCCATCAGTGAGGCAGCAGATACGCAGTATTTT.

The V and J genes are TRBV29-1 and TRBJ1-2; D unresolved. Trimming stripped 4 bases from V and 0 bases from J, with 9 bases between. The CDR3 runs to 13 residues. Germline CDR1 SQVTM, CDR2 ANQGSEA. CDR3 amino acids: CSVVDPPNYGYTF. The DNA of the CDR3 is TGCAGCGTTGTTGACCCTCCTAACTATGGCTACACCTTC.

CDR3 nucleotides: TGTGCCACCAGTGATTCCGGACAGGGGGGGACCACGAACACCGGGGAGCTGTTTTTT. This sequence encodes CATSDSGQGGTTNTGELFF. V gene TRBV24-1 combines with J gene TRBJ2-2; 10 nucleotides line up with TRBD1. Per germline, CDR1 KGHDR and CDR2 SFDVKD. The junction had 8 bases not matched to a gene; V was cut back by 2 bases and J by 0 bases. This CDR3 region has 19 residues.

CDR3 protein: CASSNPGRGFTEAFF. CDR3 DNA sequence: TGTGCCAGCAGTAACCCGGGCAGGGGGTTTACTGAAGCTTTCTTT. This chain joins TRBV6-2 or TRBV6-3 and TRBJ1-1, with 7 bases matching TRBD1. The CDR3 has 15 amino acids. The germline gives CDR1 MNHEY, CDR2 SVGEGT. V lost 5 bases and J lost 5; bases outside the gene matches: 11.

The chain is built from TRBV14 and TRBJ2-3; D not resolved. Deletions cut 0 bases from V and 5 bases from J, with 6 bases between. The CDR3 loop spans 13 amino acids. Per the germline V gene, CDR1 is SGHDN and CDR2 is FVKESK. The CDR3 bases are TGTGCCAGCAGCCAAGATTCGTTAGATACGCAGTATTTT. Encoded protein: CASSQDSLDTQYF.

Remarks on this clone: The sample carries other DNA sequences with the same CDR3. The V call is TRBV6-1, the J call TRBJ1-6; D perhaps matches TRBD1 (5 bases). The germline CDR1 and CDR2 sequences are MNHNS and SASEGT. The CDR3 loop spans 14 amino acids. Trimming left V 3 bases short and J 7 bases short, with 10 bases between. Here the CDR3 DNA reads TGTGCCAGCAGTGAGGGGGGTGTAAATTCACCCCTCCACTTT. It specifies CASSEGGVNSPLHF.

The chain has TRBV25-1 and TRBJ2-7; perhaps TRBD1 as D (6 bases). V shed 3 bases and J shed 2 bases, with 8 bases lying between them. The CDR3 contains 13 residues. Germline assignment: CDR1 MGHDK and CDR2 SYGVNS. CDR3 in DNA: TGTGCCAGCAGTGAGGACAGCGCCTACGAGCAGTACTTC. Amino acid sequence: CASSEDSAYEQYF.

The chain uses TRBV6-2 or TRBV6-3 and TRBJ2-3; D gene unclear. CDR1 and CDR2 from the germline V gene are MNHEY and SVGEGT. This CDR3 has 13 residues. Trimming left V 0 bases short and J 2 bases short, with 3 bases between. CDR3 sequence: CASSYSDTDTQYF. The CDR3 DNA follows: TGTGCCAGCAGTTACTCAGACACAGATACGCAGTATTTT.

V usage is TRBV5-5 and J usage is TRBJ1-4; D call uncertain. The CDR3 covers 14 residues. The germline V gene encodes CDR1 SGHKS and CDR2 YYEKEE (reference sequence). Deletions cut 4 bases from V and 5 bases from J, with 12 bases between. Here the CDR3 reads CASSAEGFNEKLFF. The CDR3 DNA reads TGTGCCAGCAGCGCGGAGGGATTCAATGAAAAACTGTTTTTT.